This T cell receptor (beta chain) originates from a study of cytomegalovirus exposure and HLA in healthy donors. This CDR3 has 16 residues. The germline gives CDR1 LGHNA, CDR2 YNFKEQ. V trimming: 2 bases; J trimming: 7 bases; junction bases outside the gene matches: 10. The PCR was carried out with 60 Vbeta primers and 13 Jbeta primers. The method was immunoSEQ multiplex PCR; TCRdb's version includes in-frame clones alone and lacks a portion of them. The sample records approximately 67,000 clones, 65% to 70% being singletons. The chain joins TRBV4-2 to TRBJ1-2, with 10 bases that match TRBD1. The sample was PBMCs. The receptor was derived from a woman aged 25 to 39 in good health and CMV-seronegative. CDR3 coding DNA: TGTGCCAGCAGCCAATCATCCGGGACAGGGGAACGTGGCTACACCTTC. This translates into CASSQSSGTGERGYTF.